This T cell receptor beta chain derives from a study of shared clonotypes between healthy human individuals. This clone was counted only a few times. Its antigen is not identified. This specimen includes other DNA sequences encoding the same CDR3. V was clipped by 2 bases and J by 1 base, with 8 bases between them. Germline V gene lookup returns CDR1 KGHSH and CDR2 LQKENI. This CDR3 spans 14 amino acids. Here immunoSEQ multiplex PCR was the method, and the copy in TCRdb shows in-frame clones only, minus some. Among some 2,500,000 clones, 90% to 95% were seen once, and the ten largest hold about 0.34%. Study results and limitations: Rarefaction demonstrated incomplete sorted-subset sequencing despite large depth.

The V gene is TRBV18, the J gene TRBJ1-1, with a tentative D call TRBD1 (5 bases). The clonotype was recovered from a man younger than 35 in good health. Some clones in this sample may be carry-over from other donors' samples. The sample was naive CD4+ T cells from PBMCs. Subset: CD45RA+ positively selected. The DNA for the CDR3 is TGTGCCAGCTCACCATTCGGGGGGAACACTGAAGCTTTCTTT. Protein: CASSPFGGNTEAFF.